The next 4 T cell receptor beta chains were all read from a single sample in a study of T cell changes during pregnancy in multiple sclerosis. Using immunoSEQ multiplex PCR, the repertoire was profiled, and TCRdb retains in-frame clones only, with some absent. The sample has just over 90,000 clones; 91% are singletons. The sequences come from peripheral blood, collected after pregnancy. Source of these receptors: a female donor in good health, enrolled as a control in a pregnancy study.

The CDR3 region has the DNA TGTGCCAGCAGCTTCTACCCCCACGAGCAGTACTTC. Its translation is CASSFYPHEQYF. The chain combines TRBV5-4 with TRBJ2-7; D uncertain. Germline V gene data show CDR1 as SGHNT and CDR2 as YYREEE (reference sequence). Trimming cost V 2 bases and J 5 bases, with 8 bases left between them. The CDR3 runs 12 residues. The full variable domain, in which reference TRBV5-4 and TRBJ2-7 provide the parts outside the CDR3, is ETGVTQSPTHLIKTRGQQVTLRCSSQSGHNTVSWYQQALGQGPQFIFQYYREEENGRGNFPPRFSGLQFPNYSSELNVNALELDDSALYLCASSFYPHEQYFGPGTRLTVT.

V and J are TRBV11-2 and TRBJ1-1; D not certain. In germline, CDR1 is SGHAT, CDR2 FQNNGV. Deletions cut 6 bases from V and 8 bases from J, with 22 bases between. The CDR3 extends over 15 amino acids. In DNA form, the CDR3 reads TGTGCCAGCAGTATGGAGGTACAGAGGTTCGCAGAAGCTTTCTTT. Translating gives CASSMEVQRFAEAFF. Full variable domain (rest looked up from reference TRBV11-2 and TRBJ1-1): EAGVAQSPRYKIIEKRQSVAFWCNPISGHATLYWYQQILGQGPKLLIQFQNNGVVDDSQLPKDRFSAERLKGVDSTLKIQPAKLEDSAVYLCASSMEVQRFAEAFFGQGTRLTVV.

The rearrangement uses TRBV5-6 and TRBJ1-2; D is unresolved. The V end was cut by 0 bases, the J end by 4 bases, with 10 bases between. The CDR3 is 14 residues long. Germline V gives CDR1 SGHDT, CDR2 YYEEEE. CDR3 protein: CASSLGQARYGYTF. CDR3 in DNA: TGTGCCAGCAGCTTGGGGCAGGCCCGCTATGGCTACACCTTC.

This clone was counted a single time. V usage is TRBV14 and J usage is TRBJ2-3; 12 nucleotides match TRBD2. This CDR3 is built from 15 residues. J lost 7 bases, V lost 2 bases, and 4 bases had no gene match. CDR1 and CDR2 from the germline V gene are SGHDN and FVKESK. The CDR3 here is CASSQLAGGLYTQYF. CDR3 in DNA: TGTGCCAGCAGCCAACTAGCGGGGGGGCTTTATACGCAGTATTTT.